This is a list of T cell receptor beta chains from one sample in a study of T cell repertoires in cytomegalovirus infection. TCRdb independently ran MiXCR on the reads; one entry per CDR3 protein. This table holds hundreds of thousands of distinct CDR3 sequences, about a sixth found once. Sequencing was done on a sample of PBMCs. These receptors were collected from a human donor in good health (CMV status not recorded). Some clones in this sample may be carry-over from other donors' samples. Each CDR3 is given with its conserved first and last residue. Each record gives: J gene, clone size, D gene, V gene, CDR3 protein, CDR3 DNA. The D gene is left open where the match is weak. Only part of the rows carry a size: once, few, many, or a class if the clone is expanded.

TRBJ2-3,.,.,TRBV5-1,CASSSHPQVGDTQYF,TGCGCCAGCAGCTCCCACCCCCAGGTTGGAGATACGCAGTATTTT
TRBJ1-1,.,.,TRBV27,CASSLSSGGTEAFF,TGTGCCAGCAGTTTATCGTCCGGGGGCACTGAAGCTTTCTTT
TRBJ2-1,.,.,TRBV6-1,CASSNAQVPYNEQFF,TGTGCCAGCAGTAACGCCCAGGTACCCTACAATGAGCAGTTCTTC
TRBJ2-7,many,TRBD2,TRBV7-2,CASSLGLAGGLSYEQYF,TGTGCCAGCAGCTTAGGACTAGCGGGGGGTCTTTCCTACGAGCAGTACTTC
TRBJ2-5,.,TRBD2,TRBV5-1,CASSIGTSVQETQYF,TGCGCCAGCAGCATCGGGACTAGCGTTCAAGAGACCCAGTACTTC
TRBJ2-2,many,.,TRBV6-5,CASSSNSNTGELFF,TGTGCCAGCAGCTCTAATTCGAACACCGGGGAGCTGTTTTTT
TRBJ1-5,many,.,TRBV19,CASSIDIWTAANQPQHF,TGTGCCAGTAGTATAGATATTTGGACAGCTGCCAATCAGCCCCAGCATTTT
TRBJ2-3,many,.,TRBV7-6,CASSSLTDTQYF,TGTGCCAGCAGCTCCCTCACAGATACGCAGTATTTT
TRBJ2-7,.,.,TRBV28,CASSPTGISYEQYF,TGTGCCAGCAGTCCCACAGGGATCTCCTACGAGCAGTACTTC
TRBJ2-7,few,TRBD1,TRBV6-5,CASSYSGQASYEQYF,TGTGCCAGCAGTTACTCGGGACAGGCCTCCTACGAGCAGTACTTC
TRBJ2-7,few,.,TRBV5-8,CASSRALAGTYEQYF,TGTGCCAGCAGTCGGGCGCTGGCGGGGACCTACGAGCAGTACTTC
TRBJ1-2,many,TRBD1,TRBV28,CASRRQGGYGYTF,TGTGCCAGCAGACGACAGGGAGGCTATGGCTACACCTTC
TRBJ2-5,.,.,TRBV27,CASSRWERETQYF,TGTGCCAGCAGTAGGTGGGAAAGGGAGACCCAGTACTTC
TRBJ1-5,.,TRBD1,TRBV19,CASSIADRPNQPQHF,TGTGCCAGTAGTATCGCGGACAGGCCCAATCAGCCCCAGCATTTT
TRBJ2-6,.,.,TRBV27,CASSFLGGRRLSSGANVLTF,TGTGCCAGCAGTTTTTTGGGGGGGCGGCGGCTAAGCTCTGGGGCCAACGTCCTGACTTTC
TRBJ1-1,few,.,TRBV7-6,CASSLEVSRRTTNTEAFF,TGTGCCAGCAGCTTAGAGGTGTCCCGGCGGACTACTAACACTGAAGCTTTCTTT
TRBJ1-1,few,TRBD1,TRBV20-1,CSAGEGTTGLNTEAFF,TGCAGTGCGGGGGAGGGGACGACAGGGTTGAACACTGAAGCTTTCTTT
TRBJ1-1,.,.,TRBV29-1,CSVIKTGKNTEAFF,TGCAGCGTCATTAAAACAGGGAAGAACACTGAAGCTTTCTTT
TRBJ2-5,.,TRBD2,TRBV6-8,CATGTSAETQYF,TGTGCCACCGGGACTAGCGCCGAGACCCAGTACTTC
TRBJ1-3,many,.,TRBV6-2/TRBV6-3,CASRSHGRTPTIYF,TGTGCCAGCAGATCCCATGGACGGACGCCCACCATATATTTT
TRBJ1-1,.,.,TRBV6-2/TRBV6-3,CASSYSARMNTEAFF,TGTGCCAGCAGTTACTCGGCACGGATGAACACTGAAGCTTTCTTT
TRBJ1-3,few,.,TRBV6-5,CASSYTSFSPGNTIYF,TGTGCCAGCAGTTATACTTCCTTTAGTCCTGGAAACACCATATATTTT
TRBJ1-3,many,.,TRBV7-2,CASSLEATWGNTIYF,TGTGCCAGCAGCTTAGAAGCGACGTGGGGAAACACCATATATTTT
TRBJ2-5,few,TRBD2,TRBV28,CASSWWTSALKETQYF,TGTGCCAGCAGTTGGTGGACTAGCGCATTAAAAGAGACCCAGTACTTC
TRBJ2-7,few,.,TRBV28,CASSLTGTLYEQYF,TGTGCCAGCAGTTTAACGGGAACGCTCTACGAGCAGTACTTC
TRBJ2-1,few,.,TRBV6-5,CASRLTGVGVNEQFF,TGTGCCAGCAGACTGACGGGGGTTGGGGTCAATGAGCAGTTCTTC
TRBJ1-4,few,.,TRBV4-1,CASSQDGSQEKLFF,TGCGCCAGCAGCCAAGATGGTAGCCAGGAAAAACTGTTTTTT
TRBJ1-1,.,.,TRBV9,CASSGGVPGTEAFF,TGTGCCAGCAGCGGAGGGGTTCCGGGCACTGAAGCTTTCTTT
TRBJ2-5,few,.,TRBV5-4,CASSLAQGLGETQYF,TGTGCCAGCAGCTTGGCTCAGGGCCTGGGAGAGACCCAGTACTTC
TRBJ2-2,few,.,TRBV5-4,CASSSGWNTGELFF,TGTGCCAGCAGCTCGGGATGGAACACCGGGGAGCTGTTTTTT
TRBJ1-2,few,TRBD1,TRBV28,CASSFAGTGGNGYTF,TGTGCCAGCAGTTTTGCCGGGACAGGGGGCAATGGCTACACCTTC
TRBJ2-3,many,.,TRBV7-2,CASSPSPGRGDTQYF,TGTGCCAGCAGCCCCTCCCCGGGGAGGGGGGATACGCAGTATTTT
TRBJ2-1,many,.,TRBV6-2/TRBV6-3,CASRDDYNEQFF,TGTGCCAGCCGGGACGACTACAATGAGCAGTTCTTC
TRBJ1-4,.,.,TRBV12-3/TRBV12-4,CASSPRDEKLFF,TGTGCCAGCAGCCCTCGGGATGAAAAACTGTTTTTT
TRBJ1-5,few,TRBD1,TRBV6-2/TRBV6-3,CASSYHTGVGNQPQHF,TGTGCCAGCAGTTACCACACAGGGGTTGGAAATCAGCCCCAGCATTTT
TRBJ2-1,few,TRBD2,TRBV6-5,CASSYRGRGGEQFF,TGTGCCAGCAGTTACCGTGGTCGGGGGGGAGAGCAGTTCTTC
TRBJ1-5,once,.,TRBV20-1,CSAPQGGNQPQHF,TGCAGTGCTCCCCAGGGAGGCAATCAGCCCCAGCATTTT
TRBJ2-7,.,TRBD1,TRBV20-1,CSAHRDRGYEQYF,TGCAGTGCGCACCGGGACAGGGGCTACGAGCAGTACTTC
TRBJ2-5,many,.,TRBV12-3/TRBV12-4,CASSLGGSGGQETQYF,TGTGCCAGCAGCTTGGGGGGTAGCGGAGGGCAAGAGACCCAGTACTTC
TRBJ1-1,.,.,TRBV5-6,CASSLVGAGTEAFF,TGTGCCAGCAGCTTGGTGGGGGCGGGCACTGAAGCTTTCTTT
TRBJ1-1,few,TRBD1,TRBV4-2,CASSPSSGTASNIEAFF,TGTGCCAGCAGCCCATCTTCCGGGACAGCGTCCAACATTGAAGCTTTCTTT
TRBJ1-1,.,TRBD1,TRBV6-2/TRBV6-3,CASSRGQWNTEAFF,TGTGCCAGCAGTAGGGGACAGTGGAACACTGAAGCTTTCTTT
TRBJ1-1,many,.,TRBV4-2,CASSQELRNTEAFF,TGTGCCAGCAGCCAAGAACTCCGGAACACTGAAGCTTTCTTT
TRBJ2-1,once,.,TRBV10-3,CAISDEPDAKQFF,TGTGCCATCAGTGATGAACCCGACGCGAAGCAGTTCTTC
TRBJ2-7,many,TRBD1,TRBV7-6,CASSDRDRDSYEQYF,TGTGCCAGCAGCGACCGGGACAGGGACTCCTACGAGCAGTACTTC
TRBJ1-5,few,.,TRBV12-3/TRBV12-4,CASSPRSEVHQPQHF,TGTGCCAGCAGTCCCCGGTCCGAGGTCCATCAGCCCCAGCATTTT
TRBJ2-7,.,.,TRBV7-2,CASSLGSANYEQYF,TGTGCCAGCAGCTTAGGCAGCGCGAATTACGAGCAGTACTTC
TRBJ2-2,.,.,TRBV27,CASSPIGTLNTGELFF,TGTGCCAGCAGTCCTATAGGGACACTGAACACCGGGGAGCTGTTTTTT
TRBJ2-3,few,.,TRBV20-1,CSAPRRPSTDTQYF,TGCAGTGCCCCCCGTCGGCCAAGCACAGATACGCAGTATTTT
TRBJ1-1,.,.,TRBV18,CASSPTPGGDTEAFF,TGTGCCAGCTCACCAACCCCGGGGGGGGACACTGAAGCTTTCTTT
TRBJ2-7,many,.,TRBV7-2,CASSLVISDEQYF,TGTGCCAGCAGCTTAGTAATTTCCGACGAGCAGTACTTC
TRBJ2-5,.,.,TRBV3-1,CASSQPQGIQETQYF,TGTGCCAGCAGCCAGCCTCAGGGGATACAAGAGACCCAGTACTTC
TRBJ2-2,.,.,TRBV6-5,CASSYSRRDSWRGSGELFF,TGTGCCAGCAGTTACTCACGGCGGGACTCCTGGAGAGGGTCCGGGGAGCTGTTTTTT